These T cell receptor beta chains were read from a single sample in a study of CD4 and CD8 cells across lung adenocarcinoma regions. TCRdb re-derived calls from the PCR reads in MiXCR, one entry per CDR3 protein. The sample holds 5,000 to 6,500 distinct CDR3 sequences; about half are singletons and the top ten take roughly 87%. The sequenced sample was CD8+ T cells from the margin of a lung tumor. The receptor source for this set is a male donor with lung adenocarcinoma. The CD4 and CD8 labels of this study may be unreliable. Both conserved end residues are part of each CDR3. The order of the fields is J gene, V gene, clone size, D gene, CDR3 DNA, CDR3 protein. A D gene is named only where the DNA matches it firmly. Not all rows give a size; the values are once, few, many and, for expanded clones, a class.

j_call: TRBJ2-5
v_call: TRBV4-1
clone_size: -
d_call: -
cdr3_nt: TGCGCCAGCAGCCAAGGGACAGTCCCCGGGGAGACCCAGTACTTC
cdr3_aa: CASSQGTVPGETQYF

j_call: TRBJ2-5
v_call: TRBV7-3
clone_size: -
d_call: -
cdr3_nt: TGTGCCAGCAGCCGTTCGGTACAAGAGACCCAGTACTTC
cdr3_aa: CASSRSVQETQYF

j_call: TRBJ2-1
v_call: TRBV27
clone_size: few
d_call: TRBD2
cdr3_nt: TGTGCCAGCAGTTTCCGCACCCCCCGCTTAGCGGGAGGGTCAAATAGTGAGCAGTTCTTC
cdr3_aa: CASSFRTPRLAGGSNSEQFF

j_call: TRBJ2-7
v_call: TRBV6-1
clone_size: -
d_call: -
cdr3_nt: TGTGCCAGCAGTCTCGTTTCCTACGAGCAGTACTTC
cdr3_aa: CASSLVSYEQYF

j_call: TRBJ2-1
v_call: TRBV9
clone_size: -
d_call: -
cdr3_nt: TGTGCCAGCAGCGTAGCTCCCCTAGCGCTTGACCCTAATGAGCAGTTCTTC
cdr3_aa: CASSVAPLALDPNEQFF

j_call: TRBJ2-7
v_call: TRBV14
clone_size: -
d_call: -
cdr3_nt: TGTGCCAGCAGCCAGGGAGGAGCGCGAGACCCAGATACGCAGTACTTC
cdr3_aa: CASSQGGARDPDTQYF

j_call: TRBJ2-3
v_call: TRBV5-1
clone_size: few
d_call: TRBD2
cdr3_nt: TGCGCCAGCAGCTTGGTGGGACTAGACTCAGATACGCAGTATTTT
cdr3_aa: CASSLVGLDSDTQYF

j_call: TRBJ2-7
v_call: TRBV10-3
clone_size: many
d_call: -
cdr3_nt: TGTGCCATCAATCCAACCAGTGGCGCCAACGAGCAGTACTTC
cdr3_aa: CAINPTSGANEQYF

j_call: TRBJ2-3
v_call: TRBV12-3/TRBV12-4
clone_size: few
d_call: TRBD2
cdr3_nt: TGTGCCAGCAGTTTGCGACTGACTAGCGACGGAGGGACAGATACGCAGTATTTT
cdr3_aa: CASSLRLTSDGGTDTQYF

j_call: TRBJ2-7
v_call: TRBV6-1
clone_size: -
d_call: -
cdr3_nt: TGTGCCAGCAGTGAAGGAGCAGGGGGGAGCTCCTACAATGAGCAGTACTTC
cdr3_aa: CASSEGAGGSSYNEQYF

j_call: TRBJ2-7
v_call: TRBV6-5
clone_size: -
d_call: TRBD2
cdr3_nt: TGTGCCAGCAGTTTTGTAAATAGCGGGGGCCGGTACGAGCAGTACTTC
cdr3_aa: CASSFVNSGGRYEQYF

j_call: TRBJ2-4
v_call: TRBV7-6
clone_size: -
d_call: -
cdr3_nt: TGTGTGAGCCGCTTCGCCGGGCTGGGGGCCACAAATATGCAGTACTTC
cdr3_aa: CVSRFAGLGATNMQYF

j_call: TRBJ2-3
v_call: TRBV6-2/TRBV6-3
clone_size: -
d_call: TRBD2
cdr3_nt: TGTGCCAGCAGCCGGACTAGCGGGATATACGATACGCAGTATTTT
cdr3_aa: CASSRTSGIYDTQYF

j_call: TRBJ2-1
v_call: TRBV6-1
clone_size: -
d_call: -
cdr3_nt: TGTGCCAGCAGTATCATACGGACCAAAGAGCAGTTCTTC
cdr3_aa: CASSIIRTKEQFF

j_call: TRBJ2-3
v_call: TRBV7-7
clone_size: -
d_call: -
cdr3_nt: TGTGCTAGCAGCTTAGAGCCCGGAGCGGCTAGCACAGATACGCAGTATTTT
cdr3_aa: CASSLEPGAASTDTQYF

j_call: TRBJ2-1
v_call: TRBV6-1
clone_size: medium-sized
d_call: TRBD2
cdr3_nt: TGTGCCAGCAGTGCGGGACTAGCGGGAGTTAATGAGCAGTTCTTC
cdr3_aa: CASSAGLAGVNEQFF

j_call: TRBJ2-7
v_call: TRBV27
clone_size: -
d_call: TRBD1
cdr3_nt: TGTGCCAGCAGTAACCTTGACAGGGCACAAGAGCAGTACTTC
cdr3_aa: CASSNLDRAQEQYF

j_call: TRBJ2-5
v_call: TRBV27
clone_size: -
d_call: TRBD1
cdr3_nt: TGTGCCAGCAGTTTGGGTTCCGGGGCAGGGGGCACAGATACCCAGTACTTC
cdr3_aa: CASSLGSGAGGTDTQYF

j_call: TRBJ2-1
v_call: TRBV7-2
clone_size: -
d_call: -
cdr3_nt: TGTACCAGCAGCGCCCCCGGGGACTTTTACAATGAGCAGTTCTTC
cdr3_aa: CTSSAPGDFYNEQFF

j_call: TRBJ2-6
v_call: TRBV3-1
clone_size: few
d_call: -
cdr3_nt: TGTGCCAGCAGCCAAGTCTGGGCCAACGTCCTGACTTTC
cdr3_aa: CASSQVWANVLTF

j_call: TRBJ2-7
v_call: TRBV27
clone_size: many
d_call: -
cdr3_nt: TGTGCCAGCACCCCCTCCAGGGTGATGCCCAACGAGCAGTACTTC
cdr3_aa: CASTPSRVMPNEQYF

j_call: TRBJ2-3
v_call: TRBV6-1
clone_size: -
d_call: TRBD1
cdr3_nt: TGTGCCAGCACCCTAGACAGGGCGAACACCGATGCGCAGTATTTT
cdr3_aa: CASTLDRANTDAQYF

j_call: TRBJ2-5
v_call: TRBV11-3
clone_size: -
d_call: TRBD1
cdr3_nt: TGTGCCAGCAGCCTGGACAGGGAGACCCAGTACTTC
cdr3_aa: CASSLDRETQYF

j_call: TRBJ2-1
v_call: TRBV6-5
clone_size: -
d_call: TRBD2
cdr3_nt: TGTGCCAGCAGTTTCTGGACTAGCGGGGACTCCTACAATGAGCAGTTCTTC
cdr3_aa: CASSFWTSGDSYNEQFF

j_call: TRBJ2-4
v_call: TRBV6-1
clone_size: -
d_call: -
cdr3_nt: TGTGCCAGCACCGGGCCGAGAGCCAAAAATATGCAGTACTTT
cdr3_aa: CASTGPRAKNMQYF

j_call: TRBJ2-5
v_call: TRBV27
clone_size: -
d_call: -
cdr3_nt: TGTGCCAGCAGTTCATGGACGGAACAAGAGACCCAGTACTTC
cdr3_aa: CASSSWTEQETQYF

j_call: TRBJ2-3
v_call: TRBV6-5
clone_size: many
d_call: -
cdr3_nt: TGTGCCAGCAGTTACTCTGGCAGGGACACAGATACGCAGTATTTT
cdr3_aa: CASSYSGRDTDTQYF

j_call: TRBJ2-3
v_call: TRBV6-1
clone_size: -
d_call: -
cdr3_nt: TGTGCCAGCAGTGGTCGGAGGGCCGATACGCAGTATTTT
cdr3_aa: CASSGRRADTQYF

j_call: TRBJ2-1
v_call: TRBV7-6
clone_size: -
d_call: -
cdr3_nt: TGTGCCAGCAGCTTAGCTCGCAATGAGCAGTTCTTC
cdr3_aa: CASSLARNEQFF

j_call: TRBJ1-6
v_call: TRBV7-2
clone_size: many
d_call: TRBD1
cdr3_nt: TGTGCCAGCAGCAAACTCGGACAGGGAGGGTTTGGGCATTCACCCCTCCACTTT
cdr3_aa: CASSKLGQGGFGHSPLHF

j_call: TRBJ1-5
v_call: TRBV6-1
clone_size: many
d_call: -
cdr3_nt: TGTGCCAGCAACGCGCAGGGGTACAATCAGCCCCAGCATTTT
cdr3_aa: CASNAQGYNQPQHF

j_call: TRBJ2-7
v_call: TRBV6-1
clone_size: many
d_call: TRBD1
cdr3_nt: TGTGCCAGCAGGAGCGGACAGGCCTACGAGCAGTACTTC
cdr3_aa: CASRSGQAYEQYF

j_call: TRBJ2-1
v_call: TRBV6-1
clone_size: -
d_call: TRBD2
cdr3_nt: TGTGCCAGCAGTGAAACGTGGACTAGCGGGACCAATGAGCAGTTCTTC
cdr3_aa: CASSETWTSGTNEQFF

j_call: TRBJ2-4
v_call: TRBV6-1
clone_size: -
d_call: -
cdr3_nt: TGTGCCAGCAACAGGGGGGGGGCGGGCAACATGCAGTACTTC
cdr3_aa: CASNRGGAGNMQYF

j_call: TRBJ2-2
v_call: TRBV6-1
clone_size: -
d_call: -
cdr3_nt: TGTGCCAGCACCCTAGACAGTGCGAACACCGGTAAGCTGTTTTTT
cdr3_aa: CASTLDSANTGKLFF

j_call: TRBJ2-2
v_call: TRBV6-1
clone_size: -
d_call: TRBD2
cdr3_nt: TGTGCCAGCAGTACCCAAGCGGGGGCGCGCCCCGGGGAGCTGTTTTTT
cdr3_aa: CASSTQAGARPGELFF

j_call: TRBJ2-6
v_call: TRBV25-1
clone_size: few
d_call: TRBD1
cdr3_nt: TGTGCCAGCAGTGGACAGGGGGCTGGGGCCAACGTCCTGACTTTC
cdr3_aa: CASSGQGAGANVLTF

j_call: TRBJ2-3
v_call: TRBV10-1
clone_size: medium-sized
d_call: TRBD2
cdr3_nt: TGCGCCAGTAGAGCGGGGGCTAGCACAGATACGCAGTATTTT
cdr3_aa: CASRAGASTDTQYF

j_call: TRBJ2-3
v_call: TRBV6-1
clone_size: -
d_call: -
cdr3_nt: TGTGCCAGCATCGGTGGGCTGGCGAACACCGGGGCGCAGTATTTT
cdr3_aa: CASIGGLANTGAQYF

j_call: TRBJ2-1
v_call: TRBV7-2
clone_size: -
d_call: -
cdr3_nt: TGTGCCAGCAGCGCCCCCGGGGACTTTTACAATGAGCAGTTCTTC
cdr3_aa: CASSAPGDFYNEQFF

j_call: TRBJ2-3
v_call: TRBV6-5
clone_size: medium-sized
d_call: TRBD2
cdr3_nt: TGTGCCAGCAGTTACTCAGGTGCCGGACTAGCGGGGAATACGCAGTATTTT
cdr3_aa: CASSYSGAGLAGNTQYF

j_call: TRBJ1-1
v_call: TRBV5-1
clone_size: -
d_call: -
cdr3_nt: TGCGCCAGCAGTTTGCCAGACGGAGTCGAAGCTTTCTTT
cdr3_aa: CASSLPDGVEAFF

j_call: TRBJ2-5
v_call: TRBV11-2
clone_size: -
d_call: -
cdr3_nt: TGTGCCAGCAGCTTTAACCTACAAGAGACCCAGTACTTC
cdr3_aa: CASSFNLQETQYF

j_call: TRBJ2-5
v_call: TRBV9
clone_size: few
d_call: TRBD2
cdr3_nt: TGTGCCAGCAGCGTAGTTTCTAGCGGGGGGGAGACCCAGTACTTC
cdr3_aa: CASSVVSSGGETQYF

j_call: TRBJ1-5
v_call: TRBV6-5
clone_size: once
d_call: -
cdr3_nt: TGTGCCAGCAGTATACAGAGCAATCAGCCCCAGCATTTT
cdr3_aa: CASSIQSNQPQHF

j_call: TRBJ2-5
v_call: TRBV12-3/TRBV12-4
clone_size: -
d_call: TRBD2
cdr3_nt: TGTGCCAGCAGTTTAGGAGGGCTAGCGGGAGATCAAGAGACCCAGTACTTC
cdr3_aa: CASSLGGLAGDQETQYF

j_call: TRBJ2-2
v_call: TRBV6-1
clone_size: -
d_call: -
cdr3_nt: TGTGCCAGGAGCCTTGGGCCGGTGAGCACAGAGAAGCAGTTTTTT
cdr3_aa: CARSLGPVSTEKQFF

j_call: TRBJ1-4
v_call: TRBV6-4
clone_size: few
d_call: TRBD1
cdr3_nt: TGTGCCAGCAGTAAATACAGGGGGCGGTGGGAAAAACTGTTTTTT
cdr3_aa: CASSKYRGRWEKLFF

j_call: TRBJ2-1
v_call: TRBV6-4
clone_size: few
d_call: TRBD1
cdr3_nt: TGTGCCAGCAGCCCCGGAGGAGCGAGGGGGCAAGAGACCCAGTTCTTC
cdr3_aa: CASSPGGARGQETQFF

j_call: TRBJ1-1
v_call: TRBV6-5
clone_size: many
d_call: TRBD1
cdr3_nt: TGTGCCAGCAGTTACTCCCAATTGACAGGGCCCGCCATGAACACTGAAGCTTTCTTT
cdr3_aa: CASSYSQLTGPAMNTEAFF

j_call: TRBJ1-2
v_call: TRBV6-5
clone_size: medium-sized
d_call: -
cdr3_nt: TGTGCCAGCAGTTACTCAGGAAGTATACATGGCTACACCTTC
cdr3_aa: CASSYSGSIHGYTF

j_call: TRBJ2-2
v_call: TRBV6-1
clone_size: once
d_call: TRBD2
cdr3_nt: TGTGCCAGCAGTGAACTGGGGGGGAGCACCGGGGCGCTGTATTTT
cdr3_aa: CASSELGGSTGALYF

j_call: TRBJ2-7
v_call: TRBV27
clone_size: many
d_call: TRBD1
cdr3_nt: TGTGCCAGTAGAAGACAGGGATCCTACGAGCAGTACTTC
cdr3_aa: CASRRQGSYEQYF

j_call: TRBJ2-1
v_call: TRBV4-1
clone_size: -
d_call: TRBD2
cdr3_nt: TGCGCCAGCAGCCAAGGGGGGTGGGGGCTAGCGGGGGGGACGCTGGGCAATGAGCAGTTCTTC
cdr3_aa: CASSQGGWGLAGGTLGNEQFF

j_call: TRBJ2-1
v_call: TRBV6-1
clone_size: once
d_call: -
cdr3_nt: TGTGCCGGCAGCACTTTCCGGGGGAATGAGCAGTTCTTC
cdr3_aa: CAGSTFRGNEQFF

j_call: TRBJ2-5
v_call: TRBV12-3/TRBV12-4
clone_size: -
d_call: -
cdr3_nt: TGTGCCGGCAGTGGGGGCCGTGGGGGCGATACCCAGTACTTC
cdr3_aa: CAGSGGRGGDTQYF

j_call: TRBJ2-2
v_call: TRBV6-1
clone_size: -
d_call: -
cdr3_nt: TGTGCCAGCAGTCCCCGGTGGCAGACCGTTAGTGCCGGGGCGCAGTTTTTT
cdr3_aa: CASSPRWQTVSAGAQFF

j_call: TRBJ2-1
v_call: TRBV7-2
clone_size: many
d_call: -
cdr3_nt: TGTGCCAGCAGCACCCAGCAGGACAATGAGCAGTTCTTC
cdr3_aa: CASSTQQDNEQFF

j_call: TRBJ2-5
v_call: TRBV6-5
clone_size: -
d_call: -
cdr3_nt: TGTGCCAGCAGTTACGACACTCTCGAGACCCAGTACTTC
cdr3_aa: CASSYDTLETQYF